The 5 T cell receptor beta chains reported below all come from one sample, sequenced in a study of blood T cell repertoires in COVID-19 (dated by TCRdb to 2018 to 2020). Library preparation used the immunoSEQ multiplex PCR assay. TCRdb carries this immuneACCESS record with in-frame sequences only. Its versions omit some clonotypes, under half of them owing to an unresolved V gene in the studies checked, with the rest unexplained. Counted in this sample were 120,000 or so clones; more than 70% of them appeared once. The ten largest make up over 1.5% of the sample. Sequencing was done on a sample of peripheral blood. These receptors all stem from a human donor in a cohort sampled during active COVID-19.

The chain is built from TRBV28 and TRBJ1-3, with D possibly TRBD1 on 5 matching bases. This CDR3 comprises 13 residues. CDR1 is MDHEN and CDR2 is SYDVKM in the germline V gene. V lost 7 bases to trimming and J lost 0 bases, with 7 bases between them. CDR3 DNA sequence: TGTGCCAGCATCGACAGCTCTGGAAACACCATATATTTT. Translating gives CASIDSSGNTIYF.

The genes are TRBV19 and TRBJ1-6; TRBD1 matches at 10 bases. The CDR3 is made up of 13 amino acids. Trimming took 10 bases from V and 8 from J; bases not matched to a gene: 5. Germline V gene data show CDR1 as LNHDA and CDR2 as SQIVND (reference sequence). Here the CDR3 DNA reads TGTGCCACTACTGGGACAGGGGATTCACCCCTCCACTTT. As protein: CATTGTGDSPLHF.

V usage is TRBV6-5 and J usage is TRBJ1-1; tentative D call: TRBD1 (6 bases). V lost 5 bases to trimming and J lost 6 bases, with 10 bases between them. Germline CDR1 MNHEY, CDR2 SVGAGI. The CDR3 sequence is 12 residues long. The CDR3 loop is CASSLRQAEAFF. CDR3 nucleotide sequence: TGTGCCAGCAGTCTTCGACAGGCTGAAGCTTTCTTT.

J is TRBJ2-7 and V is TRBV3-1 (or the pseudogene TRBV3-2); no reliable D call. Trimming shortened V by 0 bases and J by 0 bases, and 12 bases separated the two germline ends. This CDR3 has 16 residues. Germline-derived CDR1 and CDR2 are LGHDT and YNNKEL (reference sequence). The CDR3 DNA follows: TGTGCCAGCAGCCAAGATCTCGGAGCAGACTCCTACGAGCAGTACTTC. The encoded protein is CASSQDLGADSYEQYF.

Concerning this clone itself: The same CDR3 can be traced to other DNA sequences in this sample. V and J are TRBV5-6 and TRBJ1-2; 8 bases align to TRBD1. CDR1 is SGHDT and CDR2 is YYEEEE in the germline V gene. With V trimmed by 3 bases and J by 0 bases, 4 bases remained unmatched. This CDR3 contains 15 residues. The CDR3 loop reads CASSSGQGTNYGYTF. The CDR3 DNA is TGTGCCAGCAGCTCAGGACAGGGCACTAACTATGGCTACACCTTC. Together with reference TRBV5-6 and TRBJ1-2, the CDR3 gives the full variable domain: DAGVTQSPTHLIKTRGQQVTLRCSPKSGHDTVSWYQQALGQGPQFIFQYYEEEERQRGNFPDRFSGHQFPNYSSELNVNALLLGDSALYLCASSSGQGTNYGYTFGSGTRLTVV.